The rows below give T cell receptor beta chains drawn from one sample of a study of OX40 agonist ivuxolimab in advanced cancers. The data were produced by immunoSEQ multiplex PCR, yet TCRdb's version contains in-frame clones alone and is incomplete. The repertoire holds 25,000 to 40,000 clones, with 82% as singletons. The sample consisted of CD4+ or CD8+ T cells sorted from blood, taken in a trial of the OX40 agonist ivuxolimab. These receptors came from an adult with an advanced solid tumor such as melanoma, head and neck, liver or kidney cancer. Each CDR3 is given with its conserved first and last residue. D genes are given only for firm matches. Where a row states a size, it is once, few, many or the class of an expanded clone; other rows omit it.

D gene	clone size	J gene	V gene	CDR3 protein	CDR3 DNA
.	few	TRBJ2-1	TRBV27	CASSSGAGPSSYNEQFF	TGTGCCAGCAGTTCAGGGGCGGGCCCTAGCTCCTACAATGAGCAGTTCTTC
.	.	TRBJ2-7	TRBV5-1	CASSPVGQGGSYEQYF	TGCGCCAGCAGCCCGGTGGGGCAGGGGGGATCCTACGAGCAGTACTTC
TRBD2	.	TRBJ2-7	TRBV18	CASSGTGTSGEQYF	TGTGCCAGCTCAGGTACTGGGACTAGCGGGGAACAGTACTTC
.	.	TRBJ1-3	TRBV2	CASSESGSAGNTIYF	TGTGCCAGCAGCGAATCAGGGAGCGCTGGAAACACCATATATTTT
.	.	TRBJ1-4	TRBV30	CAWSVQEEKLFF	TGTGCCTGGAGTGTACAGGAAGAAAAACTGTTTTTT
.	.	TRBJ1-2	TRBV6-5	CASTDNYGYTF	TGTGCCAGCACAGATAACTATGGCTACACCTTC
TRBD1	.	TRBJ2-4	TRBV4-1	CASSRTGGKNIQYF	TGCGCCAGCAGCCGAACAGGGGGGAAAAACATTCAGTACTTC
TRBD1	once	TRBJ1-5	TRBV19	CASSIQGGNQPQHF	TGTGCCAGTAGCATACAGGGGGGGAATCAGCCCCAGCATTTT
.	.	TRBJ2-3	TRBV2	CASSERQPNTDTQYF	TGTGCCAGCAGTGAAAGGCAGCCTAACACAGATACGCAGTATTTT
TRBD1	.	TRBJ2-3	TRBV30	CAWARQGAGTDTQYF	TGTGCCTGGGCAAGACAGGGGGCCGGCACAGATACGCAGTATTTT
.	.	TRBJ1-6	TRBV7-9	CASSLGWPRSSYNSPLHF	TGTGCCAGCAGCTTAGGATGGCCGAGGAGCTCCTATAATTCACCCCTCCACTTT